This is a list of T cell receptor beta chains from one sample in a study of control samples from healthy donors and cancer patients. Using immunoSEQ multiplex PCR, the repertoire was profiled, and TCRdb retains in-frame clones only, with some absent. The sample lists more than 85,000 clones, roughly four fifths occurring once. Specimen: blood. All receptors derive from a woman in her forties or fifties in good health. The CDR3 runs from the conserved cysteine through the conserved F or W. The order of the fields is J gene, D gene, V gene, clone size, CDR3 DNA, CDR3 protein. D genes are given only for firm matches. Part of the rows lack a size; the others show once, few, many or a class for expanded clones.

TRBJ2-1 NA TRBV27 NA TGTGCCAGCACCCTCAGTGGGAGCAATGAGCAGTTCTTC CASTLSGSNEQFF
TRBJ2-1 TRBD1 TRBV2 NA TGTGCCAGCAGTGTTACGGGACAGGCCCACAATGAGCAGTTCTTC CASSVTGQAHNEQFF
TRBJ2-7 NA TRBV2 NA TGTGCCAGCAGTGACCGACAGAGATGTCCCTTC CASSDRQRCPF
TRBJ2-7 NA TRBV6-5 NA TGTGCCAGCAGTTACGACACGAGGGGGAGCTACGAGCAGTACTTC CASSYDTRGSYEQYF
TRBJ1-5 NA TRBV10-3 NA TGTGCCATCAGTGATACCGGGACAACAAATCAGCCCCAGCATTTT CAISDTGTTNQPQHF
TRBJ1-1 NA TRBV14 once TGTGCCAGCAGCCAAGTAGAGGGGGGAACTGAAGCTTTCTTT CASSQVEGGTEAFF
TRBJ2-7 NA TRBV25-1 NA TGTGCCAGCAGTGGAAAACAGGGATTGTACGAGCAGTACTTC CASSGKQGLYEQYF
TRBJ2-1 NA TRBV18 NA TGTGCCAGCTCAGAGGTCCGAGAAAATGAGCAGTTCTTC CASSEVRENEQFF
TRBJ1-5 TRBD1 TRBV5-1 NA TGCGCCAGCAGCTGGGGGCCCGGACAGGGAAATCAGCCCCAGCATTTT CASSWGPGQGNQPQHF
TRBJ2-5 TRBD2 TRBV6-6 NA TGTGCCAGCAGTTATAGCGGGGGGGTACATGGGACCCAGTACTTC CASSYSGGVHGTQYF
TRBJ2-2 NA TRBV30 NA TGTGCCTGGTGGGTTGGGGCCGGCGCCGGGGAGCTGTTTTTT CAWWVGAGAGELFF
TRBJ1-1 NA TRBV19 NA TGTGCCAGTAGATCCACCCAGGGGAATGGGGACACTGAAGCTTTCTTT CASRSTQGNGDTEAFF
TRBJ2-2 NA TRBV5-6 NA TGTGCCAGCAGCTTAACAGGGGAGGGCACCGGGGAGCTGTTTTTT CASSLTGEGTGELFF
TRBJ1-1 NA TRBV11-3 NA TGTGCCAGCAGCCCGGGGGGAGTGAACACTGAAGCTTTCTTT CASSPGGVNTEAFF
TRBJ2-1 TRBD1 TRBV5-4 NA TGTGCCAGCAGCTGGGACAGGGTGAGGAATGAGCAGTTCTTC CASSWDRVRNEQFF
TRBJ1-3 TRBD1 TRBV14 NA TGTGCCAGCAGCCAAGTTCCGACAGGGCCGGGAAACACCATATATTTT CASSQVPTGPGNTIYF
TRBJ1-5 NA TRBV18 NA TGTGCCAGCTCCCCTATGGGCAATCAGCCCCAGCATTTT CASSPMGNQPQHF
TRBJ2-2 TRBD2 TRBV6-5 NA TGTGCCAGCAGGCGGGGGGCTCGGACCGGGGAGCTGTTTTTT CASRRGARTGELFF
TRBJ1-2 NA TRBV27 NA TGTGCCAGCAGACGGGAGGACTATGGCTACACCTTC CASRREDYGYTF
TRBJ1-1 TRBD1 TRBV7-2 NA TGTGCCAGCAGCCCAAGGACAGGGGGGTTCACTGAAGCTTTCTTT CASSPRTGGFTEAFF
TRBJ1-4 NA TRBV3-1/TRBV3-2 NA TGTGCCAGCAGCCAAGATCCGGACGAAAAACTGTTTTTT CASSQDPDEKLFF
TRBJ2-1 TRBD1 TRBV5-5 NA TGTGCCAGCAGCTTGGAGGACAGGGTCGGTGAGCAGTTCTTC CASSLEDRVGEQFF
TRBJ2-3 NA TRBV5-6 few TGTGCCAGCAGCCTCATAAGCGCGAGCACAGATACGCAGTATTTT CASSLISASTDTQYF
TRBJ1-2 NA TRBV15 NA TGTGCCACCAGCAGAGAAAGGGGGAGCTATGGCTACACCTTC CATSRERGSYGYTF
TRBJ2-1 TRBD2 TRBV9 once TGTGCCAGCAGCCCGCGACTAGCGGGGAACAATGAGCAGTTCTTC CASSPRLAGNNEQFF
TRBJ1-1 NA TRBV28 NA TGTGCCAGCGTCAACCCTGCGAACACTGAAGCTTTCTTT CASVNPANTEAFF
TRBJ2-2 NA TRBV7-6 NA TGTGCCAGCAGCTTACCTAACACCGGGGAGCTGTTTTTT CASSLPNTGELFF
TRBJ1-5 NA TRBV4-3 few TGCGCCAGCAGCCAAGACTGGAACAGCAACAATCAGCCCCAGCATTTT CASSQDWNSNNQPQHF
TRBJ2-2 NA TRBV29-1 NA TGCAGCGTTGTCAGGGACACCGGGGAGCTGTTTTTT CSVVRDTGELFF